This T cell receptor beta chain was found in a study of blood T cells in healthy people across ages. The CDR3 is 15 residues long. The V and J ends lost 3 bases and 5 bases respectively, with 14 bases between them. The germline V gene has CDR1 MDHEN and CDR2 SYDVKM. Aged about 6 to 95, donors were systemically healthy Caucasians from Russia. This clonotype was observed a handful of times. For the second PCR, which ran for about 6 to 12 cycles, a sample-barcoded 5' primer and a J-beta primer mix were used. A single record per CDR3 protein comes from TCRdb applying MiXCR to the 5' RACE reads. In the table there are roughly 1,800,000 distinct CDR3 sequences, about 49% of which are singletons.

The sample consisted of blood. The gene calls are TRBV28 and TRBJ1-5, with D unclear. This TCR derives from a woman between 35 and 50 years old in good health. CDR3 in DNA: TGTGCCAGCAGTTTCATGAGGTATGAGGATCAGCCCCAGCATTTT. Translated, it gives CASSFMRYEDQPQHF.